This entry lists 32 T cell receptor beta chains sequenced from one sample in a study of cytomegalovirus exposure and HLA in healthy donors. Primers: 60 Vbeta forward and 13 Jbeta reverse. Sequencing was performed with immunoSEQ multiplex PCR; in TCRdb, only in-frame clones are kept and a portion is missing. Among some 170,000 clones listed, roughly 80% were seen once. The sequencing sample was made of PBMCs. These receptor sequences come from a man between 40 and 49 years old in good health and CMV-seronegative.

The chain employs TRBV27 and TRBJ2-1; D gene uncertain. V lost 8 bases, J lost 2 bases, and 4 bases lay in between. CDR3 length equals 11 residues. From germline, CDR1 is MNHEY and CDR2 SMNVEV (reference sequence). This CDR3 is CASQTYNEQFF. CDR3 in DNA: TGTGCCAGCCAGACCTACAATGAGCAGTTCTTC.

The chain employs TRBV19 and TRBJ2-2; TRBD2 is a possible D gene (5 bases). This CDR3 is built from 14 residues. Germline V gene data show CDR1 as LNHDA and CDR2 as SQIVND (reference sequence). The ends were cut back, 7 bases at V and 3 bases at J, with 12 bases in the middle. Here the CDR3 DNA reads TGTGCCAGTACCTCGACGGGGTACACCGGGGAGCTGTTTTTT. Protein sequence: CASTSTGYTGELFF. The whole variable domain, remainder taken from reference TRBV19 and TRBJ2-2, is DGGITQSPKYLFRKEGQNVTLSCEQNLNHDAMYWYRQDPGQGLRLIYYSQIVNDFQKGDIAEGYSVSREKKESFPLTVTSAQKNPTAFYLCASTSTGYTGELFFGEGSRLTVL.

The chain combines TRBV6-4 with TRBJ2-3, with 10 bases identical to TRBD2. This CDR3 is built from 15 residues. V shed 5 bases and J 2 bases; nucleotides not matched to a gene: 4. The germline gives CDR1 MRHNA, CDR2 SNTAGT. CDR3 DNA sequence: TGTGCCAGCAGTTACAGCGGGGGGGCCACAGATACGCAGTATTTT. Protein product: CASSYSGGATDTQYF.

CDR3 region: CASSEQRQYF. Written as DNA, the CDR3 is TGTGCCAGCAGTGAACAGCGCCAGTATTTT. This chain connects TRBV2 to TRBJ2-3; D not certain. Germline CDR1 is SNHLY and CDR2 is FYNNEI. CDR3 size: 10 residues. Between the trimmed V and J ends, which lost 2 bases and 12 bases, there was a span of 6 bases. The full variable domain, in which reference TRBV2 and TRBJ2-3 provide the parts outside the CDR3, is EPEVTQTPSHQVTQMGQEVILRCVPISNHLYFYWYRQILGQKVEFLVSFYNNEISEKSEIFDDQFSVERPDGSNFTLKIRSTKLEDSAMYFCASSEQRQYFGPGTRLTVL.

This chain connects TRBV6-6 to TRBJ2-7, with TRBD1 matching over 7 bases. Losses at the gene ends were 8 bases for V and 1 base for J; bases not matched to a gene: 8. Germline CDR1 reads MNHNY; CDR2 reads SVGAGI (reference sequence). The CDR3 loop spans 14 amino acids. The CDR3 region is CASRDSLLSYEQYF. CDR3 in DNA: TGTGCCAGCCGGGACAGCTTACTTTCCTACGAGCAGTACTTC.

The V call is TRBV6-1, the J call TRBJ1-5; D gene ambiguous. CDR3 length equals 16 residues. The V end was cut by 2 bases, the J end by 6 bases, with 17 bases between. CDR1 and CDR2 (germline): MNHNS, SASEGT. As DNA, the CDR3 is TGTGCCAGCAGTGAACCCCGTGGACTAGCTGGTCAGCCCCAGCATTTT. This encodes CASSEPRGLAGQPQHF.

The genes are TRBV5-1 and TRBJ1-2; D not certain. Deletions cut 0 bases from V and 3 bases from J, with 9 bases between. The germline CDR1 and CDR2 sequences are SGHRS and YFSETQ. This CDR3 contains 14 residues. The CDR3: CASSLVPEDYGYTF. CDR3 DNA: TGCGCCAGCAGCTTGGTCCCTGAGGACTATGGCTACACCTTC.

J is TRBJ1-6 and V is TRBV5-4; D possibly corresponds to TRBD1 (5 bases). V was trimmed by 6 bases and J by 0 bases, leaving 10 bases between them. From germline, CDR1 is SGHNT and CDR2 YYREEE (reference sequence). The CDR3 is made up of 15 amino acids. Here the CDR3 reads CASKRQSSYNSPLHF. CDR3 sequence (DNA): TGTGCCAGCAAAAGACAGAGCTCCTATAATTCACCCCTCCACTTT.

The chain uses TRBV9 and TRBJ1-2; TRBD1 agrees at 10 bases. The V gene's germline CDR1 is SGDLS and CDR2 YYNGEE. Trimming cost V 0 bases and J 2 bases; bases outside gene matches: 4. This CDR3 is built from 16 residues. As DNA, the CDR3 is TGTGCCAGCAGCGTAGCCCCGACAGGGGGCAACTATGGCTACACCTTC. Protein sequence: CASSVAPTGGNYGYTF.

V and J are TRBV30 and TRBJ1-2; 7 bases agree with TRBD1. The V gene end was trimmed by 4 bases and the J gene end by 6 bases; junction bases not matched to a gene: 23. Germline V lookup: CDR1 GTSNPN, CDR2 SVGIG (reference sequence). This CDR3 contains 18 residues. CDR3 bases: TGTGCCTGGACCTCAACCGCGCGGACGACAGGGAGGCGGGATGGCTACACCTTC. Translating it yields CAWTSTARTTGRRDGYTF.

The chain has TRBV5-4 and TRBJ2-7; TRBD1 matches at 9 bases. V lost 3 bases, J lost 4 bases, and 5 bases stayed unmatched. Germline V gives CDR1 SGHNT, CDR2 YYREEE (reference sequence). CDR3 length: 14 amino acids. Here the CDR3 reads CASSSGTGRYEQYF. The CDR3 DNA reads TGTGCCAGCAGCTCCGGGACAGGGAGGTACGAGCAGTACTTC.

The DNA for the CDR3 is TGTGCCAGCAGATTGCTAAGAGGATCCAATTCACCCCTCCACTTT. Protein: CASRLLRGSNSPLHF. This chain connects TRBV27 to TRBJ1-6; no clear D. This CDR3 has 15 amino acids. The V gene's germline CDR1 is MNHEY and CDR2 SMNVEV (reference sequence). V was trimmed by 6 bases and J by 7 bases, leaving 16 bases between them.

This clone was found a few times. CDR3 loop: CASSRDRDNYGYTF. The CDR3 coding sequence is TGCGCCAGCAGCCGGGACAGGGATAACTATGGCTACACCTTC. This chain links TRBV5-1 with TRBJ1-2; 9 nucleotides agree with TRBD1. Germline V CDR1 and CDR2: SGHRS, YFSETQ. CDR3 length equals 14 residues. J gave up 1 base and V 4 bases, and 2 bases lay outside the gene matches.

The chain employs TRBV6-5 and TRBJ1-1, with 7 bases matching TRBD1. The CDR3 is made up of 16 amino acids. The junction had 6 bases not matched to a gene; V was cut back by 1 base and J by 1 base. Germline loops: CDR1 MNHEY, CDR2 SVGAGI. CDR3 in DNA: TGTGCCAGCAGTTACTGGGGACAGAATCCGAACACTGAAGCTTTCTTT. Translating it yields CASSYWGQNPNTEAFF.

About this clone: One end of the junction varies from germline; a read error may be responsible. The gene calls are TRBV29-1 and TRBJ2-2; 9 bases agree with TRBD2. Looked up from germline, CDR1 is SQVTM and CDR2 is ANQGSEA. The length of the CDR3 is 14 residues. The CDR3 DNA reads TGTTGCGGGGGGGAAAACACGAACACCGGGGAGCTGTTTTTT. Amino acids: CCGGENTNTGELFF.

This clone was observed a single time. The rearrangement joins TRBV5-8 to TRBJ2-5; possibly TRBD2 for D (5 bases). Germline CDR1 and CDR2: SGHTS and YDEGEE. Trimming removed 4 bases at V and 4 bases at J, with 20 bases between. This CDR3 comprises 16 residues. CDR3: CASSGVRGLGGETQYF. The CDR3 region has the DNA TGTGCCAGCAGCGGGGTCCGAGGGTTGGGTGGAGAGACCCAGTACTTC.

The chain joins TRBV7-6 to TRBJ2-3, with TRBD2 matching over 11 bases. The trim removed 0 bases at V and 0 bases at J, leaving 5 bases unmatched. The germline V gene has CDR1 SGHVS and CDR2 FNYEAQ. CDR3 size: 18 residues. This chain's CDR3 is CASSLAPLAGGSTDTQYF. CDR3 nucleotide sequence: TGTGCCAGCAGCTTAGCGCCGCTAGCGGGGGGTAGCACAGATACGCAGTATTTT.

The chain is built from TRBV27 and TRBJ2-5; 7 bases fit TRBD1. V was clipped by 5 bases and J by 1 base; unmatched bases: 13. The CDR3 runs 17 residues. The germline gives CDR1 MNHEY, CDR2 SMNVEV (reference sequence). As DNA, the CDR3 is TGTGCCAGCAGTCCCTTATTCTTGGGGGACAGCCAAGAGACCCAGTACTTC. Residues: CASSPLFLGDSQETQYF.

This clone was counted a few times. This chain uses TRBV6-1 with TRBJ2-1, with 10 bases matching TRBD2. Germline CDR1 is MNHNS and CDR2 is SASEGT. V lost 2 bases and J lost 6; bases outside the gene matches: 4. CDR3 length equals 15 residues. The CDR3 bases are TGTGCCAGCAGTGAAAAGGCTAGCGGGGGCAATGAGCAGTTCTTC. Its protein product is CASSEKASGGNEQFF.

In this sample, this clone turned up a few times. The chain has TRBV7-8 and TRBJ1-2; 12 bases are a match to TRBD1. Germline CDR1 reads SGHVS; CDR2 reads FQNEAQ. Trimming removed 4 bases from V and 8 bases from J; junction bases left unmatched: 14. This CDR3 has 17 residues. The CDR3 loop is CASSSYPLGQGARGYTF. Written as DNA, the CDR3 is TGTGCCAGCAGCTCTTACCCCCTGGGACAGGGGGCGCGAGGCTACACCTTC.

The chain couples TRBV9 to TRBJ2-3; D uncertain. The V gene lost 0 bases and the J gene lost 5 bases, with 13 bases spanning the gap. The germline V gene encodes CDR1 SGDLS and CDR2 YYNGEE. The CDR3 runs 15 residues. In DNA form, the CDR3 reads TGTGCCAGCAGCGTAGTCGGTCAGCGTGGAGATACGCAGTATTTT. It is translated as CASSVVGQRGDTQYF.

This clone was seen a single time. This chain connects TRBV5-1 to TRBJ1-5; D not certain. Germline V gene lookup returns CDR1 SGHRS and CDR2 YFSETQ. CDR3 size: 13 residues. V was trimmed by 0 bases and J by 3 bases, leaving 4 bases between them. CDR3 DNA: TGCGCCAGCAGCTTGGGGCCCAATCAGCCCCAGCATTTT. Encoded protein: CASSLGPNQPQHF.

V is TRBV7-9 and J is TRBJ1-2; 12 nucleotides agree with TRBD1. The germline gives CDR1 SEHNR, CDR2 FQNEAQ (reference sequence). V shed 3 bases, J shed 2 bases, and the junction held 7 bases outside the gene matches. The CDR3 extends over 17 amino acids. CDR3 sequence (DNA): TGTGCCAGCAGCTTCCCCGGGACAGGGGGCGCAAACTATGGCTACACCTTC. Protein: CASSFPGTGGANYGYTF.

This chain connects TRBV7-8 to TRBJ1-2, with D tentatively TRBD1 (6 bases). The V and J ends lost 5 bases and 0 bases respectively, with 16 bases between them. Germline V gives CDR1 SGHVS, CDR2 FQNEAQ. The CDR3 spans 16 residues. The CDR3 is CASSKGTRAPNYGYTF. DNA of the CDR3: TGTGCCAGCAGCAAAGGGACACGGGCGCCTAACTATGGCTACACCTTC.

This clone has a single count. This chain uses TRBV11-3 with TRBJ2-1, with 11 positions matching TRBD1. After removal of 5 bases from V and 3 bases from J, the junction contained 0 bases not matched to a gene. This CDR3 has 14 residues. The V gene's germline CDR1 is SGHNT and CDR2 YENEEA. CDR3 sequence reads: CASSGTGGYNEQFF. CDR3 in DNA: TGTGCCAGCAGCGGGACAGGGGGCTACAATGAGCAGTTCTTC.

A single count supports this clone. A read error may produce the germline difference seen at one junction end. The CDR3 coding sequence is TGCGCACCACGACTTCAGCCCCAGCATTTT. Encoded protein: CAPRLQPQHF. The chain carries TRBV27 and TRBJ1-5, with D unresolved. CDR1 MNHEY and CDR2 SMNVEV come from the germline V gene (reference sequence). The length of the CDR3 is 10 residues.

This sequence joins TRBV5-4 and TRBJ2-3, with D possibly matching TRBD2 (5 bases). CDR3 size: 13 residues. Deletions cut 4 bases from V and 5 bases from J, with 11 bases between. Germline lookup yields CDR1 SGHNT and CDR2 YYREEE (reference sequence). The CDR3 DNA reads TGTGCCAGCAGCCAGAGACGGGAAGATACGCAGTATTTT. Amino acids: CASSQRREDTQYF.

The genes are TRBV29-1 and TRBJ1-2, with unresolved D. The CDR3 runs to 14 residues. Germline lookup yields CDR1 SQVTM and CDR2 ANQGSEA. Trimming pared 8 bases from V and 3 bases from J, leaving 19 bases between. CDR3 loop: CSTTPFGVDYGYTF. The DNA of the CDR3 is TGCAGCACCACACCCTTTGGAGTCGACTATGGCTACACCTTC.

The V call is TRBV7-9, the J call TRBJ2-7; TRBD1 might be the D (6 bases). CDR3 length: 16 residues. V was shortened by 3 bases and J by 0 bases, with 15 bases between the two germline ends. Germline CDR1 and CDR2: SEHNR and FQNEAQ (reference sequence). The CDR3 bases are TGTGCCAGCAGCTTGAGCTGGACAGACCTCTCCTACGAGCAGTACTTC. Translated, it gives CASSLSWTDLSYEQYF.

The CDR3 DNA reads as TGTGCCAGCAGCAAACTCAGGGGGCTCGACACAGATACGCAGTATTTT. Protein product: CASSKLRGLDTDTQYF. The rearrangement joins TRBV7-9 to TRBJ2-3; 8 bases line up with TRBD1. There are 16 residues in the CDR3. Germline CDR1 reads SEHNR; CDR2 reads FQNEAQ (reference sequence). The ends lost 5 bases at V and 2 bases at J; junction bases unmatched: 9.

This rearrangement joins TRBV28 to TRBJ1-5; the D is unclear. This CDR3 contains 15 residues. V lost 6 bases and J 0 bases, leaving 12 bases between the germline ends. Per germline, CDR1 MDHEN and CDR2 SYDVKM. CDR3 in DNA: TGTGCCAGCAGCAGGACTGCTGATAGCAATCAGCCCCAGCATTTT. Protein sequence: CASSRTADSNQPQHF.

The count of this clone is one. The rearrangement links TRBV5-1 to TRBJ2-2, with 9 bases aligning to TRBD1. Germline V gives CDR1 SGHRS, CDR2 YFSETQ. The V segment lost 4 bases and the J segment 2 bases; nucleotides outside the gene matches: 9. The CDR3 contains 17 residues. This chain's CDR3 is CASSQTGTGINTGELFF. In DNA form, the CDR3 reads TGCGCCAGCAGCCAGACCGGGACAGGGATTAACACCGGGGAGCTGTTTTTT.